This T cell receptor beta chain was sequenced for a study of T-cell memory formation after mild COVID-19. TCRdb re-derived calls from the 5' RACE reads in MiXCR, one entry per CDR3 protein. The sample carries hundreds of thousands of distinct CDR3 sequences, more than 15% recorded once. The V end was cut by 8 bases, the J end by 4 bases, with 19 bases between. The CDR3 runs to 15 residues. Germline V gene data show CDR1 as MDHEN and CDR2 as SYDVKM. The source material was PBMCs or a T cell subset sorted from them (not recorded which). The receptor was isolated from a man aged 18 to 35 who had mild COVID-19 (a few samples of this study predate the infection). Cell type and time point are not known. The V and J genes are TRBV28 and TRBJ2-3, with a possible D match to TRBD2 (7 bases). The CDR3 region is CASVPSGAGADTQYF. The CDR3 DNA reads as TGTGCCAGCGTCCCCTCGGGGGCGGGGGCAGATACGCAGTATTTT.